This T cell receptor beta chain was found in a study of blood T cell repertoires in COVID-19. Study-level information: The United States, Italy and Spain were the sources of the acute and convalescent COVID-19 samples. Sources were T cells, B-cell-depleted T cells, or PBMCs; the material itself was cDNA or gDNA.

This clone came up once. With V trimmed by 1 base and J by 0 bases, 4 bases remained unmatched. The germline V gene has CDR1 SGHNT and CDR2 YYREEE (reference sequence). The CDR3 has 15 residues. The authors' processing: Scientists estimated how many nucleated cells there were by amplifying reference gene primers. Clones were sequenced by immunoSEQ multiplex PCR, and TCRdb holds only the in-frame ones, with some missing. V and J calls and clone size follow that table, whereas D and trimming were derived from the DNA. The data hold some 80,000 clones, with approximately 80% observed a single time. The source material was peripheral blood. The chain uses TRBV5-4 and TRBJ2-7, with 7 nucleotides matching TRBD1. The TCR originated in a woman between 50 and 59 years old with acute or convalescent COVID-19. The CDR3 spells CASSLQGQSSYEQYF. CDR3 in DNA: TGTGCCAGCAGCTTGCAGGGACAGAGCTCCTACGAGCAGTACTTC.